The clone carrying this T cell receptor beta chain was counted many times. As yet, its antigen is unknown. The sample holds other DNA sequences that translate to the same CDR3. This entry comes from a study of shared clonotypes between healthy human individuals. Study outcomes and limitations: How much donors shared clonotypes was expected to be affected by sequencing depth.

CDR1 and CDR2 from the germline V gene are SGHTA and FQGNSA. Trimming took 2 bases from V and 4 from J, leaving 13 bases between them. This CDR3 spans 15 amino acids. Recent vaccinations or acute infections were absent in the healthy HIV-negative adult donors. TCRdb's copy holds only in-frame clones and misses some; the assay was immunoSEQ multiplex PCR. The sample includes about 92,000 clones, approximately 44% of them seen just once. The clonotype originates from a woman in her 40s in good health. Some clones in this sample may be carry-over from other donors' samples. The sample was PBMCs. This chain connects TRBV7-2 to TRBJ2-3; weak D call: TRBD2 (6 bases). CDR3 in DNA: TGTGCCAGCAGCTTACAGTCTCGGGAGTCAGATACGCAGTATTTT. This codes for CASSLQSRESDTQYF.